This TCR beta chain was sequenced during a study of T cells in Graves' hyperthyroidism and ophthalmopathy. J gave up 4 bases and V 6 bases, and 9 bases lay outside the gene matches. Germline assignment: CDR1 MDHEN and CDR2 SYDVKM. This CDR3 spans 14 amino acids. Ophthalmopathy patients had Clinical Activity Score at least 3, NOSPECS grade at least 4, duration under 3 months. Patients having uncontrolled infection, another autoimmune disease, pregnancy or lactation were not included. This clonotype came up once. Antigen unknown. Broader study findings: Ophthalmopathy was told apart from stable hyperthyroidism by a 13 V-J model. Most expanded thyroid clonotypes above 0.001 also appeared in blood.

TCR beta CDR3 regions were amplified from RNA. The HTBI primer set drove a first-round RT-PCR of the TCR CDR3. TCRdb analysed the multiplex PCR reads with MiXCR anew, one entry per CDR3 protein. The repertoire holds about 640,000 distinct CDR3 sequences, with 20% to 25% as singletons. The rearrangement uses TRBV28 and TRBJ2-7, with 7 bases aligning to TRBD2. What was sequenced was blood. The receptor was isolated from a man aged 25 to 40 with Graves' ophthalmopathy. For the CDR3, the DNA is TGTGCCAGCAGAACCGGGACTAATCATTACGAGCAGTACTTC. This codes for CASRTGTNHYEQYF.